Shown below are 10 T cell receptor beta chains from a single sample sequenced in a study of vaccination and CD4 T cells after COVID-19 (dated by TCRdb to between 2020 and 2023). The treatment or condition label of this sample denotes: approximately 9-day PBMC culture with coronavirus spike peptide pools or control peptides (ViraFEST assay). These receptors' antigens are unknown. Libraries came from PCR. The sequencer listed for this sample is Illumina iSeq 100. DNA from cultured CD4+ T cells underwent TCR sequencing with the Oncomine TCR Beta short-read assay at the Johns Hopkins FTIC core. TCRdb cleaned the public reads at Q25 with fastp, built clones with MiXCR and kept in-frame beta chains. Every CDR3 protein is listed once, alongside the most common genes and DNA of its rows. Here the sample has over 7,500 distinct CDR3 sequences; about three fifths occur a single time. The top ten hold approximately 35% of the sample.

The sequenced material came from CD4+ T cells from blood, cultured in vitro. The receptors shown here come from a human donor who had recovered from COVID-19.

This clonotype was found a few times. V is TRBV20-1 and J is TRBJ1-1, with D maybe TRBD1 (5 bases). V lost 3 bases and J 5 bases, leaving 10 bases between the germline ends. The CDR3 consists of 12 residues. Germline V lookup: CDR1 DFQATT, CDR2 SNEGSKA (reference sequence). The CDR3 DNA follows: TGCAGTGCTAGTTATAGGGGAACTGAAGCTTTCTTT. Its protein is CSASYRGTEAFF.

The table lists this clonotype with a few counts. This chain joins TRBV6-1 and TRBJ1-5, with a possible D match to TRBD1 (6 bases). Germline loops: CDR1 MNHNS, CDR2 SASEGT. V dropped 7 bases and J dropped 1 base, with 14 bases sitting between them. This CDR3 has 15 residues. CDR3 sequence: CASIWGAGSNQPQHF. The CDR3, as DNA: TGTGCCAGCATATGGGGGGCCGGGAGCAATCAGCCCCAGCATTTT.

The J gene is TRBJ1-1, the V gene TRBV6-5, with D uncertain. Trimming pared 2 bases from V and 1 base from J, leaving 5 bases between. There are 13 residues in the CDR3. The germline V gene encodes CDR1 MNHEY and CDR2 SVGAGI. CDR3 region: CASSYGQNTEAFF. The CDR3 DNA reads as TGTGCCAGCAGTTACGGGCAGAACACTGAAGCTTTCTTT.

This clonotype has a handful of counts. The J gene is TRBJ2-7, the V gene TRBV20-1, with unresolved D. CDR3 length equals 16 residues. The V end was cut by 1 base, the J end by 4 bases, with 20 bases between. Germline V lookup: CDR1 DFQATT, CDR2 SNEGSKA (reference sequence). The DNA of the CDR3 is TGCAGTGCTAGAGGTGGAGAGGTTCTCATGGCGTACGAGCAGTACTTC. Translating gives CSARGGEVLMAYEQYF.

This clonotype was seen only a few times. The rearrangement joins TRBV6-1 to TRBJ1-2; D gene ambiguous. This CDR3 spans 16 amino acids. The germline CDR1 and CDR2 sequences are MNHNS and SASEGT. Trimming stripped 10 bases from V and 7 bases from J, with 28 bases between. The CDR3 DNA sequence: TGTGCCACCTTGGGGATGGCCTCCCGGGATTCGACTGGCTACACCTTC. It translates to CATLGMASRDSTGYTF.

CDR3 residues: CASSEQGAYEQYF. CDR3 in DNA: TGCGCCAGCAGTGAACAGGGGGCCTACGAGCAGTACTTC. This rearrangement joins TRBV10-2 to TRBJ2-7; 8 nucleotides line up with TRBD1. The CDR3 spans 13 residues. V shed 3 bases, J shed 2 bases, and the junction held 0 bases outside the gene matches. Germline V gene data show CDR1 as WSHSY and CDR2 as SAAADI.

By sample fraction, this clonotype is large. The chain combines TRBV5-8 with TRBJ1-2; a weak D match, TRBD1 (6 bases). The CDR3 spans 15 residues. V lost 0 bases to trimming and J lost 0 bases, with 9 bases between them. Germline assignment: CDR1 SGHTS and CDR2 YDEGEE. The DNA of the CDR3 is TGTGCCAGCAGCTTGGGACAGGCTACTAACTATGGCTACACCTTC. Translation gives CASSLGQATNYGYTF.

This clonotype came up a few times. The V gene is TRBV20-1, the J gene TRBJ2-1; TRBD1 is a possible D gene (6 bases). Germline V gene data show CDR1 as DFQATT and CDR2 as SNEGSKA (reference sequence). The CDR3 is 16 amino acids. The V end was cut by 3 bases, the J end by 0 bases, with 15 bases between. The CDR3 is CSARNPRGGSYNEQFF. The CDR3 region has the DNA TGCAGTGCTAGGAATCCCCGAGGGGGCTCCTACAATGAGCAGTTCTTC.

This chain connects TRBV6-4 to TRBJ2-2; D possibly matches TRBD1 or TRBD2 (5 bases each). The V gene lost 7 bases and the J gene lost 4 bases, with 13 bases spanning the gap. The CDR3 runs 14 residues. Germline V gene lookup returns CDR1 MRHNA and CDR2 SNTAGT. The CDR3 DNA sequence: TGTGCCAGCAAAAACGGGGCGAGCACCGGGGAGCTGTTTTTT. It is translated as CASKNGASTGELFF.

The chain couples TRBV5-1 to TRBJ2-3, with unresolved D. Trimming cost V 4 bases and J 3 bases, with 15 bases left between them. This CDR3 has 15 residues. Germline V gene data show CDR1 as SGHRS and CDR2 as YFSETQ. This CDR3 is CASSPPSRLTDTQYF. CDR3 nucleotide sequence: TGCGCCAGCAGCCCTCCAAGCAGGCTAACAGATACGCAGTATTTT. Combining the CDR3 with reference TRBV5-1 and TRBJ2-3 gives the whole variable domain KAGVTQTPRYLIKTRGQQVTLSCSPISGHRSVSWYQQTPGQGLQFLFEYFSETQRNKGNFPGRFSGRQFSNSRSEMNVSTLELGDSALYLCASSPPSRLTDTQYFGPGTRLTVL.